This TCR beta chain is from a study of identical twins. Study results and limitations: It was out-of-frame TCR alpha sharing in monozygotic twins that models underestimated.

Template switching (which added a universal primer site) was used, and cDNA carried unique molecular identifiers. From the 5' RACE reads, TCRdb called clonotypes with MiXCR, one entry per CDR3 protein. The profile shows 450,000 to 600,000 distinct CDR3 sequences, about 22% of them singletons. In regard to this clonotype: The target antigen is unknown.

The CDR3 loop spans 12 amino acids. Trimming took 4 bases from V and 5 from J, leaving 11 bases between them. From germline, CDR1 is DFQATT and CDR2 SNEGSKA (reference sequence). This sample was shared with a second study, whose subject was yellow fever vaccine responses in identical twins.

This chain connects TRBV20-1 to TRBJ1-1; D unresolved. The material sequenced was CD4+ T cells sorted from blood. This clonotype was sampled from a woman between 18 and 29 years old in good health. CDR3 sequence (DNA): TGCAGTGCTAAACCCCAAGGGACTGAAGCTTTCTTT. Translation: CSAKPQGTEAFF.